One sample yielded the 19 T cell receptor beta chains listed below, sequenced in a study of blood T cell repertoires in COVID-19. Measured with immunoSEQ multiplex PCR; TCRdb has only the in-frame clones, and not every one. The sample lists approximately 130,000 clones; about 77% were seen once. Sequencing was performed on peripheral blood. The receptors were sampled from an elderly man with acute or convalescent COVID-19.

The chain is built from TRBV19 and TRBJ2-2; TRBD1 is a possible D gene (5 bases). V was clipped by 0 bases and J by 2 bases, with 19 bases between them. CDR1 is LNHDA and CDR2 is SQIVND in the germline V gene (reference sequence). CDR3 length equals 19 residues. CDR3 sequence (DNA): TGTGCCAGTAGTATAGAATCCCGGTTTCGACAGCAAAACACCGGGGAGCTGTTTTTT. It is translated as CASSIESRFRQQNTGELFF.

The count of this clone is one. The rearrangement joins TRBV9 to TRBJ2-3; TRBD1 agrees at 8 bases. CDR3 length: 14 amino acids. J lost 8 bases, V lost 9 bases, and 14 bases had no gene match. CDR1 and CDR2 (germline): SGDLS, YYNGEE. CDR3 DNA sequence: TGTGCCAACCTCGAAGGACAGGGTAGAAGTACGCAGTATTTT. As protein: CANLEGQGRSTQYF.

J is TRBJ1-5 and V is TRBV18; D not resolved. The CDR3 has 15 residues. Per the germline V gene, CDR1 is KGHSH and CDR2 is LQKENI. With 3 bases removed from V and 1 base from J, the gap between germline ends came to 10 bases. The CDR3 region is CASSPEQLSNQPQHF. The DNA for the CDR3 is TGTGCCAGCTCACCGGAGCAGCTAAGCAATCAGCCCCAGCATTTT.

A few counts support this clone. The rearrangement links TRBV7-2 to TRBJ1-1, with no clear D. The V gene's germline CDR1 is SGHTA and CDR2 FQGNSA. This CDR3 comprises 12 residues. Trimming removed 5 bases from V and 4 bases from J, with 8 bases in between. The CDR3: CASSQAFTEAFF. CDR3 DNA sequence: TGTGCCAGCAGCCAAGCATTCACTGAAGCTTTCTTT. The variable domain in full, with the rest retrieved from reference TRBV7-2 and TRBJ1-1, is GAGVSQSPSNKVTEKGKDVELRCDPISGHTALYWYRQSLGQGLEFLIYFQGNSAPDKSGLPSDRFSAERTGGSVSTLTIQRTQQEDSAVYLCASSQAFTEAFFGQGTRLTVV.

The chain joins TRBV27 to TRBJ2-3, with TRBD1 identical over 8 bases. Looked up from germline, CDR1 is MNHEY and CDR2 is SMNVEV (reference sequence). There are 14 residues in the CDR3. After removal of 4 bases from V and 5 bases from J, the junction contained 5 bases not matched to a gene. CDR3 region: CASSSGGLGDTQYF. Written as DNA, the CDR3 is TGTGCCAGCAGTTCAGGGGGCCTGGGAGATACGCAGTATTTT.

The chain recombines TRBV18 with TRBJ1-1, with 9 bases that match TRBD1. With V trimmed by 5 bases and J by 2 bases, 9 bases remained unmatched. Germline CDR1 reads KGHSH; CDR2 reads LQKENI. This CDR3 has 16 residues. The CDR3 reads CASSARTGDTNTEAFF. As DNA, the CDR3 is TGTGCCAGCTCAGCGAGGACAGGGGATACCAACACTGAAGCTTTCTTT.

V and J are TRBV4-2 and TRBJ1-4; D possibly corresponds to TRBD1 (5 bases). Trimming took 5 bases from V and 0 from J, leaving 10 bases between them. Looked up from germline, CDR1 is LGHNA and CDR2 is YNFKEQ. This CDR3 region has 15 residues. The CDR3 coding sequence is TGTGCCAGCAGCGCGAAAGGGGCAACTAATGAAAAACTGTTTTTT. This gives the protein CASSAKGATNEKLFF.

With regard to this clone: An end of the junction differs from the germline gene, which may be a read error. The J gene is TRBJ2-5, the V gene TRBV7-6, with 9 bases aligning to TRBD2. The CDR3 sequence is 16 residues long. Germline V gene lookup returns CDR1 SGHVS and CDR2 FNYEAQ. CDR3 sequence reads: CASSLVAGGHQKTQYF. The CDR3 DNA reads TGTGCCAGCAGCTTAGTGGCGGGGGGGCACCAAAAGACCCAGTACTTC.

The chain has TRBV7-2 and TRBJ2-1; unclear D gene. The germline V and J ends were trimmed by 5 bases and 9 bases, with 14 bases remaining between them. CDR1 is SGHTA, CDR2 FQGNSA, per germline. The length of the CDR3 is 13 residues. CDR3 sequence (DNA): TGTGCCAGCAGCCCAGCCGCGGTCGGTGAGCAGTTCTTC. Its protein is CASSPAAVGEQFF.

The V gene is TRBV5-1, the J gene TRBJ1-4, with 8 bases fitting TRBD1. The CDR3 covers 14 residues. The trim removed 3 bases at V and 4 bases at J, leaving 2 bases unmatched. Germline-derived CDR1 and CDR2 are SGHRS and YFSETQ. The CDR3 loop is CASSSGGGNEKLFF. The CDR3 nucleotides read TGCGCCAGCAGCTCAGGGGGCGGTAATGAAAAACTGTTTTTT.

This CDR3 is CASSLEPRGGYEQYF. CDR3 in DNA: TGCGCCAGCAGCTTGGAACCTAGAGGCGGTTACGAGCAGTACTTC. The J gene is TRBJ2-7, the V gene TRBV5-1; D call uncertain. Deletions cut 0 bases from V and 4 bases from J, with 14 bases between. The CDR3 has 15 amino acids. CDR1 and CDR2 (germline): SGHRS, YFSETQ.

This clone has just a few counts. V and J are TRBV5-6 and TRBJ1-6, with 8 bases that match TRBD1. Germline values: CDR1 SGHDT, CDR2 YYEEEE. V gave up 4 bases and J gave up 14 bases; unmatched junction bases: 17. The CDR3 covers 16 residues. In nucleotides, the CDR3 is TGTGCCAGCAGCCTCTTCCAGGGGGCGGGAGATGTAACCCTCCACTTT. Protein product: CASSLFQGAGDVTLHF.

The CDR3 sequence is CASIDRGREKLFF. In DNA, the CDR3 is TGTGCCAGCATTGACAGGGGTCGTGAAAAACTGTTTTTT. V and J are TRBV6-6 and TRBJ1-4; TRBD1 aligns across 8 bases. This CDR3 is 13 amino acids long. V was pared by 7 bases and J by 7 bases, with 5 bases of the junction left unmatched. In germline, CDR1 is MNHNY, CDR2 SVGAGI (reference sequence).

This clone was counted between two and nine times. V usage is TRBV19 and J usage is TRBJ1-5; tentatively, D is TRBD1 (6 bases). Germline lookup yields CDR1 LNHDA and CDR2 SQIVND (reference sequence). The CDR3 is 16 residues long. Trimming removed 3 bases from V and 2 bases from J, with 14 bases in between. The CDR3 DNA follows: TGTGCCAGTAGTATCGGAGGCAGGGGTGGCAATCAGCCCCAGCATTTT. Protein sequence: CASSIGGRGGNQPQHF.

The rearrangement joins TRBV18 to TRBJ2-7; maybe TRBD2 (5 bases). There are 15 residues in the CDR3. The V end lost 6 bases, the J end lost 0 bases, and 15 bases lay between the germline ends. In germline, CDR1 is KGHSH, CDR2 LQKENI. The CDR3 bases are TGTGCCAGCTCCCCGGGGAGCAGAAACTCCTACGAGCAGTACTTC. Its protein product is CASSPGSRNSYEQYF.

CDR3 coding DNA: TGCGCCAGCAGCACCCGACAGGGTAACTATGGCTACACCTTC. It encodes CASSTRQGNYGYTF. The chain is built from TRBV5-1 and TRBJ1-2; TRBD1 matches at 7 bases. Germline V CDR1 and CDR2: SGHRS, YFSETQ. The CDR3 covers 14 residues. With 4 bases clipped from V and 1 base from J, the junction kept 4 bases outside the gene matches.

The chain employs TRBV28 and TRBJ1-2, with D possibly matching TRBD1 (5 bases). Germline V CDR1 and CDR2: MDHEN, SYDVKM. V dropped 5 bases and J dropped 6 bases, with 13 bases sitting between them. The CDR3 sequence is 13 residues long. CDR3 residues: CASSTGRGDGYTF. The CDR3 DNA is TGTGCCAGCAGTACCGGACGGGGGGATGGCTACACCTTC.

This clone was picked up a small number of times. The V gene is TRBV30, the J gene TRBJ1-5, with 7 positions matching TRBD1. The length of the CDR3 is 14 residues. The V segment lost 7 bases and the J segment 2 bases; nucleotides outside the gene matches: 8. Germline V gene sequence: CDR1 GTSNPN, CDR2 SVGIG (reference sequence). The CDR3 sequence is CALGTAGGNQPQHF. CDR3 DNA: TGTGCCTTGGGGACAGCGGGGGGCAATCAGCCCCAGCATTTT.

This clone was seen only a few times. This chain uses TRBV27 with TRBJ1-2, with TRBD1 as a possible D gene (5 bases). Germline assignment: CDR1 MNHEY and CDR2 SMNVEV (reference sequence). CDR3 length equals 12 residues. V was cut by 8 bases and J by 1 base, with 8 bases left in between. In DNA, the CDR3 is TGTGCCAGCCGGGGGGTTAACTATGGCTACACCTTC. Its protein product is CASRGVNYGYTF.